This is a list of T cell receptor beta chains from one sample in a study of T-cell reconstitution after alpha-beta-depleted transplantation in children. TCRdb re-derived calls from the PCR reads in MiXCR, one entry per CDR3 protein. The sample holds about 300,000 distinct CDR3 sequences, 6.5% to 9% seen once. Sequencing was performed on peripheral blood, taken 360 days after TCRalphabeta/CD19-depleted stem cell transplant. The receptors stem from a female patient younger than 10 who had a stem cell transplant for Fanconi anemia, so the T cells may come from the graft donor. The CDR3 runs from the conserved cysteine through the conserved F or W. A D gene is named only where the DNA matches it firmly. Expanded clones get a size class; other rows say once, few or many, or leave the size out.

cdr3_aa cdr3_nt d_call clone_size j_call v_call
CASRDREETQYF TGTGCCAGCCGGGACAGGGAAGAGACCCAGTACTTC TRBD1 many TRBJ2-5 TRBV28
CASSFEWEYGYTF TGTGCCAGCAGCTTTGAATGGGAATATGGCTACACCTTC . many TRBJ1-2 TRBV7-9
CASTEVLPTDTQYF TGTGCCAGCACCGAAGTCCTACCCACAGATACGCAGTATTTT . many TRBJ2-3 TRBV6-2/TRBV6-3
CASSGGGKNSPLHF TGCGCCAGCAGTGGGGGTGGCAAAAATTCACCCCTCCACTTT . few TRBJ1-6 TRBV5-1
CASSEPAPFTDTQYF TGTGCCAGCAGTGAGCCAGCGCCCTTCACAGATACGCAGTATTTT . many TRBJ2-3 TRBV2
CASSPPTGRSGETQYF TGTGCCAGCTCACCACCGACCGGACGGTCGGGAGAGACCCAGTACTTC . . TRBJ2-5 TRBV18
CSARELGTDTQYF TGCAGTGCCAGAGAACTGGGCACAGATACGCAGTATTTT . many TRBJ2-3 TRBV20-1
CASSVSLGQGTYNEQFF TGTGCCAGCAGCGTATCTTTGGGACAGGGTACCTACAATGAGCAGTTCTTC TRBD1 few TRBJ2-1 TRBV9
CASSLGVRYYEQYF TGTGCCAGCAGCTTAGGGGTCAGGTACTACGAGCAGTACTTC . . TRBJ2-7 TRBV11-1
CASSPSTVSTGELFF TGTGCCAGCTCACCATCGACGGTTAGCACCGGGGAGCTGTTTTTT . once TRBJ2-2 TRBV18
CASSYGVLGELFF TGTGCCAGCAGTTACGGGGTCCTGGGGGAGCTGTTTTTT . many TRBJ2-2 TRBV6-2/TRBV6-3
CASSFSTPGQGEQYF TGCGCCAGCAGCTTTTCTACACCCGGACAGGGCGAGCAGTACTTC TRBD1 many TRBJ2-7 TRBV5-1
CASSYLTGGGEAFF TGTGCCAGCAGTTACTTGACAGGGGGCGGCGAAGCTTTCTTT TRBD1 few TRBJ1-1 TRBV6-5
CASSSPGLPGTDTQYF TGTGCCAGTTCTTCTCCGGGACTCCCAGGCACAGATACGCAGTATTTT . . TRBJ2-3 TRBV19
CASNQIGQGTTEQFF TGTGCCAGCAACCAGATCGGACAGGGGACAACTGAGCAGTTCTTC TRBD1 many TRBJ2-1 TRBV12-3/TRBV12-4
CASSRGQYF TGTGCCAGCAGCCGCGGGCAGTACTTC . many TRBJ2-7 TRBV28
CASSSGTAVNIQYF TGTGCCAGCAGTTCCGGGACAGCAGTAAACATTCAGTACTTC TRBD1 few TRBJ2-4 TRBV28
CASSPVGGSTYNEQFF TGTGCTAGCAGCCCAGTAGGGGGATCGACCTACAATGAGCAGTTCTTC . many TRBJ2-1 TRBV7-7
CASSLSRGNEKLFF TGTGCCAGCAGCCTTTCGCGCGGTAATGAAAAACTGTTTTTT . . TRBJ1-4 TRBV12-3/TRBV12-4
CASSYLVYNEQFF TGTGCCAGCAGTTATTTAGTTTACAATGAGCAGTTCTTC . few TRBJ2-1 TRBV28
CASRWEEANYGYTF TGCGCCAGCAGGTGGGAAGAAGCTAACTATGGCTACACCTTC . few TRBJ1-2 TRBV5-1
CASSLGGPPWEETQYF TGTGCCAGCAGCTTAGGCGGACCCCCATGGGAAGAGACCCAGTACTTC . . TRBJ2-5 TRBV11-2
CASSLDDPMDRPNTEAFF TGTGCCAGCAGCTTGGACGACCCAATGGACAGGCCGAACACTGAAGCTTTCTTT TRBD1 . TRBJ1-1 TRBV5-4
CASSYSDGIEEQYF TGTGCCAGCAGTTATTCCGACGGGATTGAGGAGCAGTACTTC . . TRBJ2-7 TRBV6-2/TRBV6-3
CASSRVGDNSPLHF TGCGCCAGCAGCAGGGTCGGCGATAATTCACCCCTCCACTTT . many TRBJ1-6 TRBV5-1